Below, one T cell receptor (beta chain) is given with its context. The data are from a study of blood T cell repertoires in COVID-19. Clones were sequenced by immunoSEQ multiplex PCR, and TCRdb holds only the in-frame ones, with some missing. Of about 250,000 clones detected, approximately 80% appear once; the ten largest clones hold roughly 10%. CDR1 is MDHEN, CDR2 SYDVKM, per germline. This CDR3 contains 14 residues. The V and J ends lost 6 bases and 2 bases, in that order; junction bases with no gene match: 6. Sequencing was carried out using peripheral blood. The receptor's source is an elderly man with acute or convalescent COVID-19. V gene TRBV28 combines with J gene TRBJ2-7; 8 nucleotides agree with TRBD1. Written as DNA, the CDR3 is TGTGCCAGCAGCCCCGGGACAGGACCCTACGAGCAGTACTTC. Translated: CASSPGTGPYEQYF.